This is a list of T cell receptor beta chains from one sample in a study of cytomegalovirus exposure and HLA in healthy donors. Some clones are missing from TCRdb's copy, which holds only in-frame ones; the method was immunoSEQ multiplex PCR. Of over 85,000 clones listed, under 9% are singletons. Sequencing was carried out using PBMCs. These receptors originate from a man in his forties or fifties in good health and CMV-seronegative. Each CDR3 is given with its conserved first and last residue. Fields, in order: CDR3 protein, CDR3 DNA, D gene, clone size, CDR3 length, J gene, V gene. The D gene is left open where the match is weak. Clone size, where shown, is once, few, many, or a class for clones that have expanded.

CDR3 protein: CASSQLQGSGAFF
CDR3 DNA: TGCGCCAGCAGCCAACTACAGGGGTCTGGGGCTTTCTTT
D gene: TRBD1
clone size: -
CDR3 length: 13
J gene: TRBJ1-1
V gene: TRBV4-1

CDR3 protein: CASSLVGGETGELFF
CDR3 DNA: TGTGCCAGCAGCTTAGTAGGAGGGGAAACCGGGGAGCTGTTTTTT
D gene: -
clone size: few
CDR3 length: 15
J gene: TRBJ2-2
V gene: TRBV11-3

CDR3 protein: CASSLRRVPHPYEQYF
CDR3 DNA: TGTGCCAGCAGCTTACGCAGGGTTCCCCACCCCTACGAGCAGTACTTC
D gene: -
clone size: -
CDR3 length: 16
J gene: TRBJ2-7
V gene: TRBV7-3

CDR3 protein: CASSLRGGQTYEQYF
CDR3 DNA: TGTGCCAGCAGCTTACGAGGCGGACAGACCTACGAGCAGTACTTC
D gene: -
clone size: few
CDR3 length: 15
J gene: TRBJ2-7
V gene: TRBV7-3

CDR3 protein: CASSLAGCRPRSNQPQHF
CDR3 DNA: TGTGCCAGCAGTCTCGCGGGTTGTCGACCTCGTAGCAATCAGCCCCAGCATTTT
D gene: -
clone size: few
CDR3 length: 18
J gene: TRBJ1-5
V gene: TRBV7-6

CDR3 protein: CASTYRQGLVGTEAFF
CDR3 DNA: TGTGCCAGCACCTACCGACAGGGTCTAGTGGGCACTGAAGCTTTCTTT
D gene: TRBD1
clone size: -
CDR3 length: 16
J gene: TRBJ1-1
V gene: TRBV5-6

CDR3 protein: CASSLGGRMNTEAFF
CDR3 DNA: TGTGCCAGCAGTTTAGGGGGCAGGATGAACACTGAAGCTTTCTTT
D gene: -
clone size: -
CDR3 length: 15
J gene: TRBJ1-1
V gene: TRBV28

CDR3 protein: CASSYSQASSYEQYF
CDR3 DNA: TGTGCCAGCAGTTACTCGCAGGCCAGCTCCTACGAGCAGTACTTC
D gene: -
clone size: few
CDR3 length: 15
J gene: TRBJ2-7
V gene: TRBV6-5

CDR3 protein: CASSFLWNTEAFF
CDR3 DNA: TGTGCCAGCAGCTTCTTATGGAACACTGAAGCTTTCTTT
D gene: -
clone size: few
CDR3 length: 13
J gene: TRBJ1-1
V gene: TRBV5-8

CDR3 protein: CASSLGTTTNEKLFF
CDR3 DNA: TGTGCCAGCAGCTTAGGGACAACAACTAATGAAAAACTGTTTTTT
D gene: -
clone size: -
CDR3 length: 15
J gene: TRBJ1-4
V gene: TRBV11-2

CDR3 protein: CASSPGVGNTDTQYF
CDR3 DNA: TGTGCCAGCAGCCCTGGAGTCGGCAACACAGATACGCAGTATTTT
D gene: -
clone size: few
CDR3 length: 15
J gene: TRBJ2-3
V gene: TRBV7-3

CDR3 protein: CASSDRASTDTQYF
CDR3 DNA: TGTGCCAGCAGTGACAGGGCTAGCACAGATACGCAGTATTTT
D gene: -
clone size: -
CDR3 length: 14
J gene: TRBJ2-3
V gene: TRBV2

CDR3 protein: CASSETVNTEAFF
CDR3 DNA: TGTGCCAGCAGCGAGACAGTGAACACTGAAGCTTTCTTT
D gene: -
clone size: few
CDR3 length: 13
J gene: TRBJ1-1
V gene: TRBV6-1

CDR3 protein: CASSLSGQPRTNEQFF
CDR3 DNA: TGTGCCAGCAGTTTGTCGGGACAGCCCCGGACAAATGAGCAGTTCTTC
D gene: TRBD1
clone size: -
CDR3 length: 16
J gene: TRBJ2-1
V gene: TRBV28

CDR3 protein: CASSLRGGNNQPQHF
CDR3 DNA: TGTGCCAGCAGTTTAAGAGGGGGCAACAATCAGCCCCAGCATTTT
D gene: TRBD1
clone size: few
CDR3 length: 15
J gene: TRBJ1-5
V gene: TRBV28

CDR3 protein: CASSLDSGGTEAFF
CDR3 DNA: TGTGCCAGCAGCTTAGATAGCGGGGGCACTGAAGCTTTCTTT
D gene: -
clone size: -
CDR3 length: 14
J gene: TRBJ1-1
V gene: TRBV11-2

CDR3 protein: CASKPGLVNEQFF
CDR3 DNA: TGTGCCAGCAAACCGGGACTAGTAAATGAGCAGTTCTTC
D gene: TRBD2
clone size: -
CDR3 length: 13
J gene: TRBJ2-1
V gene: TRBV6-5

CDR3 protein: CASSLLAGGYEQYF
CDR3 DNA: TGTGCCAGCAGCCTACTAGCGGGGGGTTACGAGCAGTACTTC
D gene: TRBD2
clone size: few
CDR3 length: 14
J gene: TRBJ2-7
V gene: TRBV27

CDR3 protein: CASSISPSGSTEAFF
CDR3 DNA: TGTGCCAGTAGTATAAGTCCGAGCGGAAGCACTGAAGCTTTCTTT
D gene: -
clone size: -
CDR3 length: 15
J gene: TRBJ1-1
V gene: TRBV19

CDR3 protein: CASSPAPSYNEQFF
CDR3 DNA: TGTGCCAGCAGTCCTGCACCCAGCTACAATGAGCAGTTCTTC
D gene: -
clone size: -
CDR3 length: 14
J gene: TRBJ2-1
V gene: TRBV27

CDR3 protein: CSVEDAGEHIQYF
CDR3 DNA: TGCAGCGTTGAAGATGCAGGGGAACACATTCAGTACTTC
D gene: -
clone size: -
CDR3 length: 13
J gene: TRBJ2-4
V gene: TRBV29-1

CDR3 protein: CASSVGTGTGVIGELFF
CDR3 DNA: TGTGCCAGCAGCGTAGGTACCGGGACAGGGGTCATCGGGGAGCTGTTTTTT
D gene: TRBD1
clone size: -
CDR3 length: 17
J gene: TRBJ2-2
V gene: TRBV9